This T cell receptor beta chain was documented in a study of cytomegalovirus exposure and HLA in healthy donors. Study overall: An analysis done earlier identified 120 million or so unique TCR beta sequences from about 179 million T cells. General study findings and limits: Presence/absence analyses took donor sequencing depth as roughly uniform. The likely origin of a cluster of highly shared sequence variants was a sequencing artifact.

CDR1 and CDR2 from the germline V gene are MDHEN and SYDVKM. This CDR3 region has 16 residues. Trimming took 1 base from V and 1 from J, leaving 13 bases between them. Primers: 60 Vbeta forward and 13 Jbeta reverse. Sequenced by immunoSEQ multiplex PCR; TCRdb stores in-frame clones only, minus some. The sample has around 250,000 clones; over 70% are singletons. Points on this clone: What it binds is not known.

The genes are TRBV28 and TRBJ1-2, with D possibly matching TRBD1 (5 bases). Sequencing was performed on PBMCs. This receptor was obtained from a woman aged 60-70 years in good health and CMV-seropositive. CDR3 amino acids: CASSLLAGGRNYGYTF. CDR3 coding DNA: TGTGCCAGCAGTTTATTAGCCGGGGGTCGTAACTATGGCTACACCTTC.